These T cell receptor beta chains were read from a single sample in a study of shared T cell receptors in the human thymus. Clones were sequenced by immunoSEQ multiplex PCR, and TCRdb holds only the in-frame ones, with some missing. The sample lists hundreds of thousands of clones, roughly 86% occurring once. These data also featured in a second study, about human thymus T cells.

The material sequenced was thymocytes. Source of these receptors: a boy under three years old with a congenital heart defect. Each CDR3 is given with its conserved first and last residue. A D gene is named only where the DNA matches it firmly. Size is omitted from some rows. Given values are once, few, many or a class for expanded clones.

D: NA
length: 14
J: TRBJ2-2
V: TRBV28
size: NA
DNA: TGTGCCAGCAGGGAAGGGGCAGGGACCGGGGAGCTGTTTTTT
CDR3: CASREGAGTGELFF

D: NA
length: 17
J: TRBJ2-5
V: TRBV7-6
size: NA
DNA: TGTGCCAGCAGCTTAGCGCAGCCGGACAGCCGAGAGGAGACCCAGTACTTC
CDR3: CASSLAQPDSREETQYF

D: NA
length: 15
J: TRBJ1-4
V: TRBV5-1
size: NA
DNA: TGCGCCAGCAGCTTGGGTAGCAGTGTTAATGAAAAACTGTTTTTT
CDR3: CASSLGSSVNEKLFF

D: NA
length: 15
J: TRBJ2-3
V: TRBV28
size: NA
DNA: TGTGCCAGCCTCAGGGGTAGAGTGGGAACAGATACGCAGTATTTT
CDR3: CASLRGRVGTDTQYF

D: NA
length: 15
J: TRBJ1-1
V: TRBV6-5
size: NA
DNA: TGTGCCAGCAGTCCCCGAGAAGGAGTGAACACTGAAGCTTTCTTT
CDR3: CASSPREGVNTEAFF

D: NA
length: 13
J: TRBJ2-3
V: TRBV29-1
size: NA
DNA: TGCAGCGCCATAATAGACAGGTTCGATACGCAGTATTTT
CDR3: CSAIIDRFDTQYF

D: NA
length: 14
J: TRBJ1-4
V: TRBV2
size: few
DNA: TGTGCCAGCAGCACCCGGGAAAAGGGCGGAGAACTGTTTTTT
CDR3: CASSTREKGGELFF

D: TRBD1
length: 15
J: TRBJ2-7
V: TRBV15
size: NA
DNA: TGTGCCACCAGCAGTCCCGGGACAGGGAGCTACGAGCAGTACTTC
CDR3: CATSSPGTGSYEQYF

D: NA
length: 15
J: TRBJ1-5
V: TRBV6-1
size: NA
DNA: TGTGCCAGCAGTGGGAATGGGCGGGAGATTCAGCCCCAGCATTTT
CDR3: CASSGNGREIQPQHF

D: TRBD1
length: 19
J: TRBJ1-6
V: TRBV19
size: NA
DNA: TGTGCCAGTAGTATAGCCCGTACGGGGACAGAAAACAATAATTCACCCCTCCACTTT
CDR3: CASSIARTGTENNNSPLHF

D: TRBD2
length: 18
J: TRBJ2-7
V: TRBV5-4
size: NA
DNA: TGTGCCAGCAGCTCCAATGATGACCTTAGCGGGAGCTCCTACGAGCAGTACTTC
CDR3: CASSSNDDLSGSSYEQYF

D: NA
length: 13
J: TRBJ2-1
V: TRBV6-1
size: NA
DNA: TGTGCCAGCAGTGCTTCGGAGGACAATGAGCAGTTCTTC
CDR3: CASSASEDNEQFF

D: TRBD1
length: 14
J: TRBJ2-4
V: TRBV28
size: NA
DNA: TGTGCCAGCAGTGAGGGGGACAGCAAAAACATTCAGTACTTC
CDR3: CASSEGDSKNIQYF

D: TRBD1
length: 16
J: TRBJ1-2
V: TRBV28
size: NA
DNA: TGTGCCAGCAGGTCACAGGGGGCAGCTACTAACTATGGCTACACCTTC
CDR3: CASRSQGAATNYGYTF

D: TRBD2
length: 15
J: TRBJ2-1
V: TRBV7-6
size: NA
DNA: TGTGCCAGCAGCTTAGTCGGAGCGGGAGAGGATGAGCAGTTCTTC
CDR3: CASSLVGAGEDEQFF

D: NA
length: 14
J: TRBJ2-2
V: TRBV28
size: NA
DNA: TGTGCCAGCAGTTCCACAGGGTCCACCGGGGAGCTGTTTTTT
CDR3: CASSSTGSTGELFF

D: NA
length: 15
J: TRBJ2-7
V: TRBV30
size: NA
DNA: TGTGCCTGGAGTGTACGTGCAGGGGAAACCTACGAGCAGTACTTC
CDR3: CAWSVRAGETYEQYF

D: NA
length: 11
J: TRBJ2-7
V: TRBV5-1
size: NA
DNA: TGCGCCAGCAGCCCCGGGTACGAGCAGTACTTC
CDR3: CASSPGYEQYF

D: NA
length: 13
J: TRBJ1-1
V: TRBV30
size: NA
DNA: TGTGCCTCCTCCAGCCGGGGGAACACTGAAGCTTTCTTT
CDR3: CASSSRGNTEAFF

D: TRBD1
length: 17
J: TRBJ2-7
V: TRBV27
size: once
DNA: TGTGCCAGCAGTTCGGGTTTAAGGTTTGGGACAGTCTACGAGCAGTACTTC
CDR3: CASSSGLRFGTVYEQYF

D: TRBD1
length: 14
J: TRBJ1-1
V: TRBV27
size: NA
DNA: TGTGCCAGCAGGGACAGGGGGCCAGGCACTGAAGCTTTCTTT
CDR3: CASRDRGPGTEAFF

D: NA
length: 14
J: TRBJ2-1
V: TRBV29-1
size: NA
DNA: TGCAGCGGGCTCCGGAGGGCTCCTCACAATGAGCAGTTCTTC
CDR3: CSGLRRAPHNEQFF

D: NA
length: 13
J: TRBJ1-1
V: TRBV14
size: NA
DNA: TGTGCCAACCCCCCTACAGTTAACAGGGAAGCTTTCTTT
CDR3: CANPPTVNREAFF

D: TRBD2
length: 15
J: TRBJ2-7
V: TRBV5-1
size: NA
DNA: TGCGCCAGCAGCTTGGGGGCTAGCGGGACCTACGAGCAGTACTTC
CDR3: CASSLGASGTYEQYF

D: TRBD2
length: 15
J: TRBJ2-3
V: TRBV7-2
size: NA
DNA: TGTGCCAGCAGCTTAGTGCGGGGGGGCACAGATACGCAGTATTTT
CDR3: CASSLVRGGTDTQYF

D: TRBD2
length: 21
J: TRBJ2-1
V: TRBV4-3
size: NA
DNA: TGCGCCAGCAGCCTACTAGAGACTAGGACTAGCGGGCGCACCCTGGGCGATGAGCAGTTCTTC
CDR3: CASSLLETRTSGRTLGDEQFF

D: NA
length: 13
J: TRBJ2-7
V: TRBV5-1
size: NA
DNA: TGCGCCAGCAGCCTAGTCGGGACCTACGAGCAGTACTTC
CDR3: CASSLVGTYEQYF

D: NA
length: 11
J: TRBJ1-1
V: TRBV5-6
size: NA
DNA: TGTGCCAGCAGCTTCGGGGGGGCGGCTTTCTTT
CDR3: CASSFGGAAFF

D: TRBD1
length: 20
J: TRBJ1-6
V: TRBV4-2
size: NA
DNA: TGTGCCAGCAGCCAAGCGGCTAGGAGGAACTCACAGGGGTATAATTCACCCCTCCACTTT
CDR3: CASSQAARRNSQGYNSPLHF

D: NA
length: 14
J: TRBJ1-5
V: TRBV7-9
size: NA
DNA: TGTGCCAGCAGCCGTACAGATAGCAATCAGCCCCAGCATTTT
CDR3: CASSRTDSNQPQHF

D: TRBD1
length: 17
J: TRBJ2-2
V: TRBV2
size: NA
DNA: TGTGCCAGCAAGGATTGCTCGGGACAGTCAGGATCCGGGGAGCTGTTTTTT
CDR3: CASKDCSGQSGSGELFF

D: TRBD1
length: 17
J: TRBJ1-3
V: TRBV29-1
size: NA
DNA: TGCAGCGTTGAGGGGACAGGCACAACTCAATCTGGAAACACCATATATTTT
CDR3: CSVEGTGTTQSGNTIYF

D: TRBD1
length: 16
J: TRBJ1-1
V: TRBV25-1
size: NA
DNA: TGTGCCAGCAGTGACCCCCGGGGACAGGGAAGAACTGAAGCTTTCTTT
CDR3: CASSDPRGQGRTEAFF

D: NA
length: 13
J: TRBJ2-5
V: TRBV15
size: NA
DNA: TGTGCCACCAGCAGAGATCCTGAAGAGACCCAGTACTTC
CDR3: CATSRDPEETQYF

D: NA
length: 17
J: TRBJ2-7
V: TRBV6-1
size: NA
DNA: TGTGCCAGCAGTGAAGACCAGAAGCGCTACCCCTCCTACGAGCAGTACTTC
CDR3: CASSEDQKRYPSYEQYF

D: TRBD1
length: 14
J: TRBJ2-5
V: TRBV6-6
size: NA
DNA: TGTGCCAGCAGCTCCGACAGGGGACAAGAGACCCAGTACTTC
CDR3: CASSSDRGQETQYF

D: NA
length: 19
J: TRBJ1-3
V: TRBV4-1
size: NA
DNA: TGCGCCAGCAGCCGGTCAAGATGGGTCGAGAGGCCCTCTGGAAACACCATATATTTT
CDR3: CASSRSRWVERPSGNTIYF

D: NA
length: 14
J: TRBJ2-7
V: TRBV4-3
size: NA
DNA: TGCGCCAGCAGCCAAGAATGGCGGGACTACGAGCAGTACTTC
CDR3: CASSQEWRDYEQYF

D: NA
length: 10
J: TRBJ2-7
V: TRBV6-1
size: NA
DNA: TGTGCCACCGAGGGTTACAAGCAGTACTTC
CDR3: CATEGYKQYF

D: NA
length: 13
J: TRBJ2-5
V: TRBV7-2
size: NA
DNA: TGTGCCAGCAGCTTATTTCGCGAGGGGACCCAGTACTTC
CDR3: CASSLFREGTQYF

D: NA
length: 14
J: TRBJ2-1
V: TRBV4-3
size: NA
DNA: TGCGCCAGCAGCCAGGGAGGCGGGGCCAGTGAGCAGTTCTTC
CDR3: CASSQGGGASEQFF

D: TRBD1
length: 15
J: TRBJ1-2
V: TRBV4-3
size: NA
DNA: TGCGCCAGCAGCCGAGCCGGGACAGAGGTCGGCGGCTACACCTTC
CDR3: CASSRAGTEVGGYTF

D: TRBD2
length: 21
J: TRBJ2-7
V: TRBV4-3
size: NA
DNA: TGCGCCAGCAGCCAAGAACTGCAGGCTAGCGGGCATCAGAAGGGTTCCTACGAGCAGTACTTC
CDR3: CASSQELQASGHQKGSYEQYF

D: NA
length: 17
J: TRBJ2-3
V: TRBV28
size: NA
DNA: TGTGCCAGCAGTTTACCCCACCGGGACAAAATCACAGATACGCAGTATTTT
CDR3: CASSLPHRDKITDTQYF

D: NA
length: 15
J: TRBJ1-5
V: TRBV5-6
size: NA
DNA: TGTGCCAGCAGCTTGGGAGGAGGGGACAATCAGCCCCAGCATTTT
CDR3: CASSLGGGDNQPQHF

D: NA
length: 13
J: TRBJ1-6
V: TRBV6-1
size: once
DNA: TGTGCCAGCAGGCTCCTGAGCAATTCACCCCTCCACTTT
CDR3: CASRLLSNSPLHF

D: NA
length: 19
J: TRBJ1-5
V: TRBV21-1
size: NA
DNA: TGTGCCAGCAGCAAATTTCCGACAGGGGGGGTACGAGGCAATCAGCCCCAGCATTTT
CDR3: CASSKFPTGGVRGNQPQHF

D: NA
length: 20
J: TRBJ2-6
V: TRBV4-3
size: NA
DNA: TGCGCCAGCAGCCATGGGACAATCGGTTTCACGGTCTCTGGGGCCAACGTCCTGACTTTC
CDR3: CASSHGTIGFTVSGANVLTF

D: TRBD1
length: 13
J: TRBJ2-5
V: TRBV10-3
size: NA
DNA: TGTGCCATCATGGCAGGGGGCACGGAGACCCAGTACTTC
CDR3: CAIMAGGTETQYF